The 21 T cell receptor beta chains presented below share a single source sample, sequenced in a study of CD8 T cells in ankylosing spondylitis. TCRdb processed the 5' RACE reads anew with MiXCR; each CDR3 protein has one entry. In the table there are 200,000 to 300,000 distinct CDR3 sequences, roughly a tenth of which are singletons. The sequencing input was blood, either unsorted or a sorted T cell fraction (not recorded which). These receptors were taken from a male donor with ankylosing spondylitis or in good health (not recorded which).

This clonotype was counted at least ten times. The CDR3, as DNA: TGTGCCAGCAGCCCCAGGGGGAGACTAGCGGGGTTCTACAATGAGCAGTTCTTC. It is translated as CASSPRGRLAGFYNEQFF. The chain carries TRBV7-8 and TRBJ2-1; 11 bases agree with TRBD2. Trimming took 5 bases from V and 3 from J; bases not matched to a gene: 12. The CDR3 totals 18 residues. CDR1 SGHVS and CDR2 FQNEAQ come from the germline V gene. The full variable domain, its missing parts supplied by reference TRBV7-8 and TRBJ2-1, is GAGVSQSPRYKVAKRGQDVALRCDPISGHVSLFWYQQALGQGPEFLTYFQNEAQLDKSGLPSDRFFAERPEGSVSTLKIQRTQQEDSAVYLCASSPRGRLAGFYNEQFFGPGTRLTVL.

The rearrangement links TRBV5-3 to TRBJ1-1; D uncertain. TRBV5-3 is designated an ORF whose function remains uncertain. V was trimmed by 1 base and J by 0 bases, leaving 19 bases between them. This CDR3 is built from 18 residues. The CDR3 loop is CARSLRCGKGPMNTEAFF. CDR3 coding DNA: TGTGCCAGAAGCTTGCGGTGCGGAAAAGGCCCAATGAACACTGAAGCTTTCTTT.

In its sample, this clonotype was seen many times. The CDR3 spells CASSVTSGPYNEQFF. Written as DNA, the CDR3 is TGTGCCAGCTCGGTCACTAGCGGACCTTACAATGAGCAGTTCTTC. This chain joins TRBV18 and TRBJ2-1; 8 bases are a match to TRBD2. The ends lost 6 bases at V and 4 bases at J; junction bases unmatched: 8. The CDR3 spans 15 residues. In germline, CDR1 is KGHSH, CDR2 LQKENI.

This clonotype was picked up many times. This chain uses TRBV5-5 with TRBJ2-1; D is tentatively TRBD1 or TRBD2 (7 bases each). Per the germline V gene, CDR1 is SGHKS and CDR2 is YYEKEE (reference sequence). V was clipped by 6 bases and J by 6 bases, with 19 bases between them. This CDR3 contains 15 residues. Written as DNA, the CDR3 is TGTGCCAGCACCCAGGGGGGGGGCGCAGGCAATGAGCAGTTCTTC. This sequence encodes CASTQGGGAGNEQFF.

This chain joins TRBV6-1 and TRBJ2-7, with D unclear. Trimming removed 5 bases from V and 0 bases from J, with 17 bases in between. The CDR3 length is 16 residues. Germline CDR1 and CDR2: MNHNS and SASEGT. CDR3 amino acids: CASSTLGISSSYEQYF. CDR3 sequence (DNA): TGTGCCAGCAGTACCCTAGGGATATCGAGCTCCTACGAGCAGTACTTC.

Comments on this clonotype: This may come from a read error, since a much larger clone is one base off. The CDR3 DNA sequence: TGCGCCAGCAGCAATAACAGACTAGCGGGGGCAGCCAAAAACATTCAGTACTTC. Translating gives CASSNNRLAGAAKNIQYF. The rearrangement joins TRBV5-1 to TRBJ2-4; 12 nucleotides align to TRBD2. V dropped 4 bases and J dropped 0; count of bases not matched to a gene: 8. The germline CDR1 and CDR2 sequences are SGHRS and YFSETQ. CDR3 length equals 18 residues.

About this clonotype: Being one base from a much bigger clone, this may be a read error. The chain links TRBV9 to TRBJ2-5; TRBD2 is a possible D gene (6 bases). This CDR3 is 16 amino acids long. Germline assignment: CDR1 SGDLS and CDR2 YYNGEE. The CDR3 is CAISSGLTRLLGTQYF. Here the CDR3 DNA reads TGTGCCATCAGCTCTGGATTGACTAGACTTTTGGGGACCCAGTACTTC. Based on the CDR3 plus reference TRBV9 and TRBJ2-5, the full variable domain is DSGVTQTPKHLITATGQRVTLRCSPRSGDLSVYWYQQSLDQGLQFLIQYYNGEERAKGNILERFSAQQFPDLHSELNLSSLELGDSALYFCAISSGLTRLLGTQYFGPGTRLLVL.

This clonotype has at least ten counts. This chain connects TRBV20-1 to TRBJ2-3; D possibly corresponds to TRBD2 (7 bases). Germline V gene sequence: CDR1 DFQATT, CDR2 SNEGSKA (reference sequence). The length of the CDR3 is 16 residues. Between the trimmed V and J ends, which lost 0 bases and 5 bases, there was a span of 18 bases. The CDR3 DNA reads TGCAGTGCTAGAGATCCGAGGGGGGGCACCTTAGATACGCAGTATTTT. As protein: CSARDPRGGTLDTQYF.

The V and J genes are TRBV4-1 and TRBJ2-7, with TRBD2 as a possible D gene (5 bases). This CDR3 region has 13 residues. Trimming left V 3 bases short and J 2 bases short, with 8 bases between. Germline-derived CDR1 and CDR2 are MGHRA and YSYEKL. The CDR3 region has the DNA TGCGCCAGCAGCCAGGGGAGAGCCTACGAGCAGTACTTC. It codes for CASSQGRAYEQYF.

This clonotype was recorded at least ten times. V and J are TRBV20-1 and TRBJ2-7, with 7 positions matching TRBD1. The V and J ends lost 8 bases and 5 bases, in that order; junction bases with no gene match: 12. This CDR3 has 13 amino acids. Germline CDR1 and CDR2: DFQATT and SNEGSKA (reference sequence). DNA for the CDR3: TGCAGTCTATTTCGGACAGGTAGCCACGAGCAGTACTTC. It is translated as CSLFRTGSHEQYF.

This clonotype was seen only a few times. The chain is built from TRBV12-3 or TRBV12-4 and TRBJ2-1; D may be TRBD1 (7 bases). The CDR3 spans 14 residues. The V gene lost 1 base and the J gene lost 12 bases, with 16 bases spanning the gap. The CDR3: CASSLVPIQGGQFF. The CDR3 DNA is TGTGCCAGCAGTTTAGTGCCAATCCAGGGGGGGCAGTTCTTC.

There are a few counts of this clonotype. V and J are TRBV11-2 and TRBJ1-6; D perhaps matches TRBD1 (5 bases). The V and J ends lost 6 bases and 4 bases respectively, with 16 bases between them. The CDR3 length is 16 residues. Germline-derived CDR1 and CDR2 are SGHAT and FQNNGV. This CDR3 is CASRAPGTEYNSPLHF. The CDR3 DNA reads TGTGCCAGCAGGGCCCCGGGGACCGAGTATAATTCACCCCTCCACTTT.

This clonotype was seen ten or more times. CDR3 residues: CSVGQSSYEQYF. The CDR3 DNA reads as TGCAGCGTCGGACAGTCGTCCTACGAGCAGTACTTC. The J gene is TRBJ2-7, the V gene TRBV29-1; D may be TRBD1 (6 bases). Trimming shortened V by 6 bases and J by 1 base, and 10 bases separated the two germline ends. From germline, CDR1 is SQVTM and CDR2 ANQGSEA. The length of the CDR3 is 12 residues.

This clonotype was observed many times. The gene calls are TRBV6-1 and TRBJ1-2; 7 positions agree with TRBD1. CDR3 size: 13 residues. Germline trimming cut 6 bases from V and 7 bases from J; bases unmatched to any gene: 8. Germline CDR1 MNHNS, CDR2 SASEGT. The CDR3 DNA sequence: TGTGCCAGCAGGAGGGACAGCTACCCTGGCTACACCTTC. The encoded protein is CASRRDSYPGYTF.

This clonotype was seen ten or more times. The rearrangement joins TRBV29-1 to TRBJ2-4; 11 bases line up with TRBD2. This CDR3 comprises 17 residues. Unmatched junction bases numbered 13, after V lost 2 bases and J lost 7 bases. CDR1 and CDR2 (germline): SQVTM, ANQGSEA. Written as DNA, the CDR3 is TGCAGCGTTGAAACGGCGGTGGCTAGCGGGGGGAGGAACATTCAGTACTTC. Amino acid sequence: CSVETAVASGGRNIQYF.

The table lists this clonotype with many counts. CDR3 DNA sequence: TGCAGTGCTAGTCCCTACAGCTCCTACAATGAGCAGTTCTTC. Its protein product is CSASPYSSYNEQFF. The J gene is TRBJ2-1, the V gene TRBV20-1; no clear D gene. V lost 3 bases and J lost 0, with 9 bases in between. Germline CDR1 reads DFQATT; CDR2 reads SNEGSKA (reference sequence). The CDR3 runs to 14 residues.

This clonotype was recorded at least ten times. This chain links TRBV9 with TRBJ2-3; a weak D match, TRBD2 (6 bases). Trimming cost V 0 bases and J 0 bases, with 11 bases left between them. This CDR3 region has 16 residues. CDR1 is SGDLS and CDR2 is YYNGEE in the germline V gene. This CDR3 reads CASSVVSGSSTDTQYF. The DNA of the CDR3 is TGTGCCAGCAGCGTAGTTAGCGGTTCTAGCACAGATACGCAGTATTTT.

J is TRBJ2-5 and V is TRBV5-4; D is perhaps TRBD2 (5 bases). Trimming cost V 3 bases and J 5 bases, with 17 bases left between them. This CDR3 region has 15 residues. Germline V lookup: CDR1 SGHNT, CDR2 YYREEE (reference sequence). The CDR3 sequence is CASSSGLLGVETQYF. The CDR3 nucleotides are TGTGCCAGCAGCTCCGGGCTCCTCGGGGTGGAGACCCAGTACTTC.

This clonotype showed up many times. V usage is TRBV28 and J usage is TRBJ2-4; 7 nucleotides match TRBD2. Germline lookup yields CDR1 MDHEN and CDR2 SYDVKM. Trimming at V came to 5 bases and at J to 1 base, leaving 5 bases not matched to a gene. The CDR3 spans 15 residues. CDR3 residues: CASSAGGSAKNIQYF. CDR3 nucleotide sequence: TGTGCCAGCAGTGCCGGGGGGTCGGCCAAAAACATTCAGTACTTC.

This clonotype showed up many times. V gene TRBV5-1 combines with J gene TRBJ2-7; TRBD1 or TRBD2 may be the D gene (5 bases each). Per germline, CDR1 SGHRS and CDR2 YFSETQ. The V end lost 0 bases, the J end lost 6 bases, and 10 bases lay between the germline ends. The CDR3 covers 13 residues. This chain's CDR3 is CASSLERGSEQYF. The CDR3 bases are TGCGCCAGCAGCTTGGAGAGGGGAAGCGAGCAGTACTTC.

This chain uses TRBV25-1 with TRBJ2-1, with no clear D. Germline V CDR1 and CDR2: MGHDK, SYGVNS. The CDR3 extends over 13 amino acids. V was pared by 6 bases and J by 6 bases, with 12 bases between. The chain's CDR3 is CASRGLASNEQFF. The CDR3 DNA follows: TGTGCCAGCAGAGGGTTAGCCTCCAATGAGCAGTTCTTC.